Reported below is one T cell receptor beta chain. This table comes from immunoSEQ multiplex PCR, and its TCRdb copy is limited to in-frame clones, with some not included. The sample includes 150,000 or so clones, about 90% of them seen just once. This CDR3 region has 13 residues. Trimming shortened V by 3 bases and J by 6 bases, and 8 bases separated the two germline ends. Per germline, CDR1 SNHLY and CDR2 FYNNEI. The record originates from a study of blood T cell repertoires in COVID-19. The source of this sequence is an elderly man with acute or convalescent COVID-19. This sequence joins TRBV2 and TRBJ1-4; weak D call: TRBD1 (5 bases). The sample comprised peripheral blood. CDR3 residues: CASSEGPHEKLFF. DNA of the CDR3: TGTGCCAGCAGTGAGGGGCCGCATGAAAAACTGTTTTTT.